Listed here is a single TCR beta chain. Antigen unknown. These data originate in a study of cytomegalovirus exposure and HLA in healthy donors. The V gene lost 6 bases and the J gene lost 1 base, with 19 bases spanning the gap. CDR1 MNHNS and CDR2 SASEGT come from the germline V gene. CDR3 length: 17 residues. Study findings and constraints: Reportedly, fewer N-insertions than the roughly 700-donor mean appeared in an Asian-associated ancestry cluster in a later analysis.

The PCR employed 60 Vbeta primers together with 13 Jbeta primers. The authors' processing: Counted up in a later analysis, unique TCR beta chains came to 65 million to 100 million, with around 10 million shared. Method: immunoSEQ multiplex PCR; TCRdb's copy keeps in-frame clones and lacks some. That table furnishes V, J and clone size, whereas the DNA furnished D and trimming. The data contain some 200,000 clones, just over 75% of them singletons. Source material: PBMCs. The chain recombines TRBV6-1 with TRBJ1-5; a possible D gene is TRBD1 (6 bases). The source of this sequence is a man younger than 35 in good health and CMV-seronegative. CDR3 residues: CASREIQGMGSNQPQHF. Written as DNA, the CDR3 is TGTGCCAGCAGGGAAATACAGGGAATGGGGAGCAATCAGCCCCAGCATTTT.